A selection of T cell receptor beta chains follows, all from one sample in a study of OX40 agonist ivuxolimab in advanced cancers. The assay was immunoSEQ multiplex PCR, and TCRdb's table has in-frame clones only and misses some. Among more than 50,000 clones listed, approximately 86% were seen once. The input for sequencing was CD4+ or CD8+ T cells sorted from blood, taken in a trial of the OX40 agonist ivuxolimab. The origin of the receptors is an adult with an advanced solid tumor such as melanoma, head and neck, liver or kidney cancer. The CDR3 runs from the conserved cysteine through the conserved F or W. A D gene is named only where the DNA matches it firmly. Size is omitted from some rows. Given values are once, few, many or a class for expanded clones.

J	size	D	V	DNA	CDR3
TRBJ1-2	NA	NA	TRBV6-5	TGTGCCAGCAGTTACTCGAAGCAGGGAGCCTATGGCTACACCTTC	CASSYSKQGAYGYTF
TRBJ1-1	NA	NA	TRBV9	TGTGCCAGCAGCCTAGGGGGGGGCACTGAAGCTTTCTTT	CASSLGGGTEAFF
TRBJ1-4	NA	NA	TRBV29-1	TGCAGCGGGGCCGGGGGGGCCGATGAAAAACTGTTTTTT	CSGAGGADEKLFF
TRBJ2-7	few	TRBD1	TRBV7-9	TGTGCCAGCAGCTATACCGGGACAGACTACGAGCAGTACTTC	CASSYTGTDYEQYF
TRBJ2-1	NA	TRBD1	TRBV27	TGTGCCAGCAAGGGCCTACAGGGGGTAAGCTACAATGAGCAGTTCTTC	CASKGLQGVSYNEQFF
TRBJ1-5	NA	NA	TRBV15	TGTGCCACCAGCAGAGCGGGCCGATTGGAGCCCCAGCATTTT	CATSRAGRLEPQHF
TRBJ1-5	NA	NA	TRBV27	TGTGCCAGCAGTTCACTAGGGGGACACTACAATCAGCCCCAGCATTTT	CASSSLGGHYNQPQHF
TRBJ1-1	NA	NA	TRBV7-8	TGTGCCAGCAGCTTAGTCCCGGGCACTGAAGCTTTCTTT	CASSLVPGTEAFF
TRBJ1-5	few	NA	TRBV19	TGTGCCAGTAACTCCGGGACACCGAATCAGCCCCAGCATTTT	CASNSGTPNQPQHF
TRBJ2-5	NA	NA	TRBV6-5	TGTGCCAGCATCCCGGACTTCCAAGAGACCCAGTACTTC	CASIPDFQETQYF
TRBJ1-2	NA	NA	TRBV7-8	TGTGCCAGCAGTTCGGGACAAGAGGATGGCTACACCTTC	CASSSGQEDGYTF
TRBJ1-1	NA	NA	TRBV9	TGTGCCAGCAGCGTAGCCTCAGGAATGAACACTGAAGCTTTCTTT	CASSVASGMNTEAFF
TRBJ2-7	NA	NA	TRBV9	TGTGCCAGCAGCGTAGGAGACGGATACTACGAGCAGTACTTC	CASSVGDGYYEQYF
TRBJ1-5	NA	NA	TRBV27	TGTGCCAGCAGTTTAGTGCCAGGGTGGAATCAGCCCCAGCATTTT	CASSLVPGWNQPQHF
TRBJ2-4	few	NA	TRBV19	TGTGCCAGTAGTATTAACTATGGGGCCAAAAACATTCAGTACTTC	CASSINYGAKNIQYF
TRBJ2-3	NA	NA	TRBV7-3	TGTGCCAGCAGCCCGGGGAGCACAGATACGCAGTATTTT	CASSPGSTDTQYF
TRBJ2-7	NA	TRBD1	TRBV9	TGTGCCAGCAGCGACGGGACAGGGGCTTACGAGCAGTACTTC	CASSDGTGAYEQYF
TRBJ2-3	NA	TRBD1	TRBV9	TGTGCCAGCAGCGCCGAATACCCGGGACAGGGAAATACGCAGTATTTT	CASSAEYPGQGNTQYF
TRBJ1-3	NA	NA	TRBV4-1	TGCGCCAGCAGCCAAGATGCGGGGGGCACTGGAAACACCATATATTTT	CASSQDAGGTGNTIYF
TRBJ1-5	NA	NA	TRBV4-3	TGCGCCAGCAGCCAAGACAGGGTTAGCAATCAGCCCCAGCATTTT	CASSQDRVSNQPQHF
TRBJ1-1	NA	NA	TRBV13	TGTGCCAGCCGTGCTTTGAACACTGAAGCTTTCTTT	CASRALNTEAFF
TRBJ2-1	NA	NA	TRBV11-3	TGTGCCAGCAGCCTTCGACAGAGCTCCTACAATGAGCAGTTCTTC	CASSLRQSSYNEQFF
TRBJ1-2	NA	NA	TRBV27	TGTGCCAGCAGTTTAGAGGGGGACTATGGCTACACCTTC	CASSLEGDYGYTF
TRBJ2-2	NA	NA	TRBV14	TGTGCCGGCAGCCAGGCCCAGGGACTCGCCGGGGAGCTGTTTTTT	CAGSQAQGLAGELFF
TRBJ1-6	NA	NA	TRBV6-6	TGTGCCAGCAGACCATCCGGGACCATAAATTCACCCCTCCACTTT	CASRPSGTINSPLHF
TRBJ1-5	NA	NA	TRBV19	TGTGCCAGTAGTATAACGGGCCCTTTGCTTCATCAGCCCCAGCATTTT	CASSITGPLLHQPQHF
TRBJ2-7	NA	NA	TRBV18	TGTGCCAGCTCACGGGCTGTTCCGGGCTACGAGCAGTACTTC	CASSRAVPGYEQYF
TRBJ1-1	NA	NA	TRBV2	TGTGCCAGCACCCTCACTGAAGCTTTCTTT	CASTLTEAFF
TRBJ2-7	NA	NA	TRBV6-5	TGTGCCAGCAGTTCACATTACGAGCAGTACTTC	CASSSHYEQYF
TRBJ2-2	NA	NA	TRBV2	TGTGCCAGCCGAAAAGGGATAGGGGTGGCCGGGGAGCTGTTTTTT	CASRKGIGVAGELFF
TRBJ2-1	NA	TRBD1	TRBV13	TGTGCCAGCAGCCCGGGGGGGACAGGGGGCTCGTATGAGCAGTTCTTC	CASSPGGTGGSYEQFF
TRBJ2-7	once	NA	TRBV7-6	TGTGCCAGCAGCTTTTCGATTCCGGGAACAGAAAGGTCCTACGAGCAGTACTTC	CASSFSIPGTERSYEQYF